One and the same sample provided the 23 T cell receptor beta chains below, sequenced in a study of cytomegalovirus exposure and HLA in healthy donors. Vbeta (60) and Jbeta (13) primers were used in the PCR. Some clones are missing from TCRdb's copy, which holds only in-frame ones; the method was immunoSEQ multiplex PCR. Reported are about 96,000 clones; the ten largest clones contain 3% to 4%. Sequenced sample: PBMCs. The source of these receptors is a woman aged 25 to 39 in good health and CMV-seronegative.

The rearrangement uses TRBV19 and TRBJ1-5; D is unclear. V lost 3 bases and J lost 3, with 9 bases in between. This CDR3 comprises 14 residues. Germline lookup yields CDR1 LNHDA and CDR2 SQIVND (reference sequence). The chain's CDR3 is CASSMYGDNQPQHF. Here the CDR3 DNA reads TGTGCCAGTAGTATGTACGGAGACAATCAGCCCCAGCATTTT. The variable domain in full, with the rest retrieved from reference TRBV19 and TRBJ1-5, is DGGITQSPKYLFRKEGQNVTLSCEQNLNHDAMYWYRQDPGQGLRLIYYSQIVNDFQKGDIAEGYSVSREKKESFPLTVTSAQKNPTAFYLCASSMYGDNQPQHFGDGTRLSIL.

This chain joins TRBV28 and TRBJ1-6; 9 positions agree with TRBD1. The CDR3 has 14 amino acids. Germline CDR1 is MDHEN and CDR2 is SYDVKM. The V segment lost 7 bases and the J segment 4 bases; nucleotides outside the gene matches: 2. CDR3 amino acids: CASKDRGYNSPLHF. CDR3 nucleotides: TGTGCCAGCAAAGACAGGGGGTATAATTCACCCCTCCACTTT.

The chain carries TRBV21-1 and TRBJ1-5; TRBD1 is taken as the D call from the table, unchecked against the DNA. TRBV21-1 is shown as a pseudogene. CDR3 length: 15 amino acids. CDR3 amino acids: CASSLGTANNQPQHF. CDR3 DNA sequence: TGTGCCAGCAGCCTCGGGACAGCCAACAATCAGCCCCAGCATTTT.

The chain recombines TRBV6-1 with TRBJ1-2, with D unresolved. V gave up 1 base and J gave up 4 bases, with 16 bases separating them. Germline V gives CDR1 MNHNS, CDR2 SASEGT. This CDR3 contains 16 residues. The CDR3 nucleotides read TGTGCCAGCAGTGAAGTAAACCTGGGCACAAGCTATGGCTACACCTTC. It codes for CASSEVNLGTSYGYTF.

The chain uses TRBV9 and TRBJ2-1; possible D gene TRBD2, 6 bases. CDR1 and CDR2 from the germline V gene are SGDLS and YYNGEE. V lost 3 bases to trimming and J lost 2 bases, with 12 bases between them. The CDR3 is 15 residues long. The CDR3 DNA follows: TGTGCCAGCAGCGGGAGGGAGGCTGCCTACAATGAGCAGTTCTTC. Protein: CASSGREAAYNEQFF. The complete variable domain, with remaining parts taken from reference TRBV9 and TRBJ2-1, reads DSGVTQTPKHLITATGQRVTLRCSPRSGDLSVYWYQQSLDQGLQFLIQYYNGEERAKGNILERFSAQQFPDLHSELNLSSLELGDSALYFCASSGREAAYNEQFFGPGTRLTVL.

The CDR3 DNA reads TGTGCCAGTAGGACTGGGGACAGGGGGAATGGCTACACCTTC. It is translated as CASRTGDRGNGYTF. The chain couples TRBV19 to TRBJ1-2, with TRBD1 matching 11 bases. Per germline, CDR1 LNHDA and CDR2 SQIVND (reference sequence). The CDR3 covers 14 residues. The V segment lost 6 bases and the J segment 6 bases; nucleotides outside the gene matches: 6. Supplemented by reference TRBV19 and TRBJ1-2, the full variable domain reads DGGITQSPKYLFRKEGQNVTLSCEQNLNHDAMYWYRQDPGQGLRLIYYSQIVNDFQKGDIAEGYSVSREKKESFPLTVTSAQKNPTAFYLCASRTGDRGNGYTFGSGTRLTVV.

The chain uses TRBV9 and TRBJ2-5, with 10 bases lining up with TRBD2. Losses at the gene ends were 3 bases for V and 3 bases for J; bases not matched to a gene: 2. The CDR3 sequence is 14 residues long. Germline CDR1 SGDLS, CDR2 YYNGEE. The CDR3 region has the DNA TGTGCCAGCAGCGGAGGGACTAGCGAAGAGACCCAGTACTTC. This encodes CASSGGTSEETQYF.

The chain is built from TRBV15 and TRBJ1-2; no firm D call. CDR1 is LNHNV and CDR2 is YYDKDF in the germline V gene (reference sequence). This CDR3 contains 11 residues. The V and J ends lost 2 bases and 6 bases respectively, with 4 bases between them. CDR3 coding DNA: TGTGCCACCAGCAGAAGAGATGGCTACACCTTC. Amino acids: CATSRRDGYTF.

The chain uses TRBV6-4 and TRBJ2-1, with D perhaps matching TRBD2 (5 bases). CDR1 and CDR2 from the germline V gene are MRHNA and SNTAGT. The CDR3 sequence is 13 residues long. V was shortened by 4 bases and J by 4 bases, with 8 bases between the two germline ends. CDR3: CASSAWEYNEQFF. In DNA form, the CDR3 reads TGTGCCAGCAGTGCTTGGGAGTACAATGAGCAGTTCTTC.

This chain links TRBV14 with TRBJ2-2; D gene uncertain. V was pared by 0 bases and J by 7 bases, with 9 bases between. The CDR3 spans 14 residues. CDR1 and CDR2 from the germline V gene are SGHDN and FVKESK. The DNA of the CDR3 is TGTGCCAGCAGCCAAGACGAAGTAGTCGGGGAGCTGTTTTTT. Its protein is CASSQDEVVGELFF. The entire variable domain, with the rest obtained from reference TRBV14 and TRBJ2-2, is as follows: EAGVTQFPSHSVIEKGQTVTLRCDPISGHDNLYWYRRVMGKEIKFLLHFVKESKQDESGMPNNRFLAERTGGTYSTLKVQPAELEDSGVYFCASSQDEVVGELFFGEGSRLTVL.

This CDR3 reads CASSPRLAGNYEQYF. The CDR3 DNA follows: TGTGCCAGCAGCCCTAGGCTAGCGGGAAACTACGAGCAGTACTTC. This sequence joins TRBV4-2 and TRBJ2-7; 9 nucleotides match TRBD2. The V and J ends lost 4 bases and 3 bases, in that order; junction bases with no gene match: 7. The CDR3 has 15 residues. Germline assignment: CDR1 LGHNA and CDR2 YNFKEQ.

The chain recombines TRBV2 with TRBJ1-5; the D gene is possibly TRBD1 (5 bases). The CDR3 contains 13 residues. Germline CDR1 and CDR2: SNHLY and FYNNEI. Deletions cut 7 bases from V and 4 bases from J, with 11 bases between. The CDR3 spells CASNFQGNQPQHF. The CDR3 DNA sequence: TGTGCCAGCAATTTCCAGGGTAATCAGCCCCAGCATTTT.

The CDR3, as DNA: TGTGCCAGCAGCTTGACTAGCGGGGGATGGGGGGATACGCAGTATTTT. Translation gives CASSLTSGGWGDTQYF. The J gene is TRBJ2-3, the V gene TRBV5-4; 11 nucleotides match TRBD2. V dropped 1 base and J dropped 6; count of bases not matched to a gene: 7. This CDR3 comprises 16 residues. Germline V gene data show CDR1 as SGHNT and CDR2 as YYREEE (reference sequence).

The chain combines TRBV4-1 with TRBJ2-3; D is unresolved. CDR1 is MGHRA, CDR2 YSYEKL, per germline. V was cut by 1 base and J by 3 bases, with 14 bases left in between. This CDR3 spans 16 amino acids. In nucleotides, the CDR3 is TGCGCCAGCAGCCAAGTAAAGGCAGGCCTAACAGATACGCAGTATTTT. Its translation: CASSQVKAGLTDTQYF.

Comment on this clone: Other DNA sequences in the same sample also yield this CDR3. This chain joins TRBV9 and TRBJ1-3; unclear D gene. Per germline, CDR1 SGDLS and CDR2 YYNGEE. There are 15 residues in the CDR3. Between the trimmed V and J ends, which lost 0 bases and 0 bases, there was a span of 7 bases. The chain's CDR3 is CASSVGGSSGNTIYF. CDR3 nucleotides: TGTGCCAGCAGCGTAGGAGGCAGCTCTGGAAACACCATATATTTT.

The chain has TRBV5-6 and TRBJ2-4; no firm D call. Trimming stripped 0 bases from V and 2 bases from J, with 9 bases between. This CDR3 contains 15 residues. Germline V gives CDR1 SGHDT, CDR2 YYEEEE. Here the CDR3 reads CASSLVAVSKNIQYF. The DNA for the CDR3 is TGTGCCAGCAGCTTGGTCGCAGTATCCAAAAACATTCAGTACTTC.

This chain links TRBV9 with TRBJ1-2, with D unresolved. The CDR3 extends over 13 amino acids. The V end lost 0 bases, the J end lost 4 bases, and 7 bases lay between the germline ends. The germline CDR1 and CDR2 sequences are SGDLS and YYNGEE. Here the CDR3 DNA reads TGTGCCAGCAGCGTAGTCACAAGCTATGGCTACACCTTC. Translated: CASSVVTSYGYTF.

The chain recombines TRBV6-1 with TRBJ1-2; D uncertain. CDR1 and CDR2 from the germline V gene are MNHNS and SASEGT. This CDR3 contains 16 residues. Trimming stripped 2 bases from V and 6 bases from J, with 19 bases between. CDR3 in amino acids: CASSEISEGLGNGYTF. DNA for the CDR3: TGTGCCAGCAGTGAAATCTCGGAGGGATTAGGAAATGGCTACACCTTC.

V usage is TRBV21-1 and J usage is TRBJ2-7; the table calls TRBD2, which could not be checked here. TRBV21-1 is marked as a pseudogene. The CDR3 is 11 residues long. CDR3 in amino acids: CASSFPLEQYF. The CDR3 DNA follows: TGTGCCAGCAGCTTCCCCCTCGAGCAGTACTTC.

J is TRBJ1-6 and V is TRBV14; 7 bases fit TRBD1. This CDR3 contains 15 residues. V lost 1 base and J lost 10; bases outside the gene matches: 7. The germline CDR1 and CDR2 sequences are SGHDN and FVKESK. CDR3 loop: CASSQGTGGRSPLHF. The CDR3 DNA reads as TGTGCCAGCAGCCAAGGGACAGGAGGGAGATCACCCCTCCACTTT.

CDR3 nucleotide sequence: TGCGCCAGCAGCCACCCGACAGGGCGGAACACTGAAGCTTTCTTT. Translated: CASSHPTGRNTEAFF. The rearrangement joins TRBV4-1 to TRBJ1-1, with 7 bases that match TRBD1. The CDR3 extends over 15 amino acids. Germline CDR1 and CDR2: MGHRA and YSYEKL. V shed 3 bases, J shed 1 base, and the junction held 5 bases outside the gene matches.

The chain uses TRBV7-9 and TRBJ2-1; D is possibly TRBD2 (5 bases). CDR1 and CDR2 from the germline V gene are SEHNR and FQNEAQ (reference sequence). The V gene lost 6 bases and the J gene lost 0 bases, with 9 bases spanning the gap. CDR3 length: 14 amino acids. The CDR3 DNA is TGTGCCAGCAGGGAGCGGAACTCCTACAATGAGCAGTTCTTC. Amino acid sequence: CASRERNSYNEQFF.

V gene TRBV5-6 combines with J gene TRBJ1-6, with D hard to call. Germline V CDR1 and CDR2: SGHDT, YYEEEE. There are 15 residues in the CDR3. Trimming removed 4 bases from V and 2 bases from J, with 10 bases in between. As DNA, the CDR3 is TGTGCCAGCAGCGCGGGCATTGCCTATAATTCACCCCTCCACTTT. Encoded protein: CASSAGIAYNSPLHF.